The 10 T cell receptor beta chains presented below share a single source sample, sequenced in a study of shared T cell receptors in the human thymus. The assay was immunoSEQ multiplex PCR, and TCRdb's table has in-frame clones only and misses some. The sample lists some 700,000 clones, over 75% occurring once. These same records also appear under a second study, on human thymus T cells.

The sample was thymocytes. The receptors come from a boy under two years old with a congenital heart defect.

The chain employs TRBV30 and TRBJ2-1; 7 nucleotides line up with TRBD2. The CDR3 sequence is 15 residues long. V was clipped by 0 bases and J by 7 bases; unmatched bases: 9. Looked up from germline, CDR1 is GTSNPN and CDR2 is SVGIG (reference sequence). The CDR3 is CAWSVRGRAINEQFF. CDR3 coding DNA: TGTGCCTGGAGTGTACGAGGGAGGGCTATAAATGAGCAGTTCTTC.

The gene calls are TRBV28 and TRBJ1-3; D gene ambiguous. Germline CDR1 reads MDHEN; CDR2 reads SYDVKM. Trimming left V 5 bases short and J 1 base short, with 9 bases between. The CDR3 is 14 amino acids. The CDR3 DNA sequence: TGTGCCAGCAGTCCCGGTATATCTGGAAACACCATATATTTT. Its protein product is CASSPGISGNTIYF.

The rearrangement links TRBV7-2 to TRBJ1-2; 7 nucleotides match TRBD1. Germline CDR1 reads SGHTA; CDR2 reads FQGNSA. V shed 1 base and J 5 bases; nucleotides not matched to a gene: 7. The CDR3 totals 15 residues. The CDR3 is CASSLGGDRLYGYTF. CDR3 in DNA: TGTGCCAGCAGCTTAGGGGGGGACAGACTTTATGGCTACACCTTC.

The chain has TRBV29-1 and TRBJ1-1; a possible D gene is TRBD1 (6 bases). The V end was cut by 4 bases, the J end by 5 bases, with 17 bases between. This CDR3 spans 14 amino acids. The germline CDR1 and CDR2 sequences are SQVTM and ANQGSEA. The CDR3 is CSVGTVLRGTEAFF. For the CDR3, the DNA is TGCAGCGTTGGGACAGTCCTCCGAGGAACTGAAGCTTTCTTT.

CDR3 nucleotides: TGTGCCAGCAGCTTAGACACCACACCCACAGATACGCAGTATTTT. This sequence encodes CASSLDTTPTDTQYF. This rearrangement joins TRBV11-2 to TRBJ2-3; no firm D call. V was pared by 0 bases and J by 2 bases, with 9 bases between. From germline, CDR1 is SGHAT and CDR2 FQNNGV. The CDR3 contains 15 residues.

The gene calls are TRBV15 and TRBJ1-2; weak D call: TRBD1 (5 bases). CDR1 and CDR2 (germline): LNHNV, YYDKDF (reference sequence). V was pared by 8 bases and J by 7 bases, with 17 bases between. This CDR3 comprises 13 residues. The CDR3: CATCPGGSGGYTF. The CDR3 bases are TGTGCCACCTGCCCCGGGGGGTCTGGTGGCTACACCTTC. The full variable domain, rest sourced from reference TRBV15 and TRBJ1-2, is DAMVIQNPRYQVTQFGKPVTLSCSQTLNHNVMYWYQQKSSQAPKLLFHYYDKDFNNEADTPDNFQSRRPNTSFCFLDIRSPGLGDTAMYLCATCPGGSGGYTFGSGTRLTVV.

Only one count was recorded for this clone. The CDR3 bases are TGTGCCAGCAGTTTAAAACCGCCTAGCGGGCACACAGATACGCAGTATTTT. It is translated as CASSLKPPSGHTDTQYF. The V call is TRBV27, the J call TRBJ2-3, with TRBD2 matching 8 bases. Trimming took 2 bases from V and 2 from J; bases not matched to a gene: 9. CDR1 and CDR2 (germline): MNHEY, SMNVEV (reference sequence). The CDR3 is made up of 17 amino acids.

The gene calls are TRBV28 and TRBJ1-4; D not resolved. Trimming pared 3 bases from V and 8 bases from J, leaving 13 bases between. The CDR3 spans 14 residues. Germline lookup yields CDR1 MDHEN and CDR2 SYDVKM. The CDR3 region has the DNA TGTGCCAGCAGTTTCAAGCGGTCGGGCGAAAAACTGTTTTTT. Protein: CASSFKRSGEKLFF.

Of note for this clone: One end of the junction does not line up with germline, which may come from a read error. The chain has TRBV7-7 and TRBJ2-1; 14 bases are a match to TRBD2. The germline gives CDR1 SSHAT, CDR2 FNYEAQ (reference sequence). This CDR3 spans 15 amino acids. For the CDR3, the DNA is TGTGCTAGCAGCTTAGGGACTAGCGGGAGTGATGAGCAGTTCTTC. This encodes CASSLGTSGSDEQFF. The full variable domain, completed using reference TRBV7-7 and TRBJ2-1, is GAGVSQSPRYKVTKRGQDVTLRCDPISSHATLYWYQQALGQGPEFLTYFNYEAQPDKSGLPSDRFSAERPEGSISTLTIQRTEQRDSAMYRCASSLGTSGSDEQFFGPGTRLTVL.

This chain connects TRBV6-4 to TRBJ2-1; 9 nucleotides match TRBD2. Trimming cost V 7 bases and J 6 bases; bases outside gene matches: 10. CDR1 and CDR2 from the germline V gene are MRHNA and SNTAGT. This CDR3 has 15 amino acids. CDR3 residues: CASKLGLAFLNEQFF. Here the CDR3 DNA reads TGTGCCAGCAAACTGGGACTAGCCTTCCTCAATGAGCAGTTCTTC.